Below, one T cell receptor beta chain is given with its context. This sample is drawn from a study of cytomegalovirus exposure and HLA in healthy donors. PCR was performed using 60 Vbeta and 13 Jbeta primers. TCRdb keeps only in-frame clones here, not all; method: immunoSEQ multiplex PCR. The sample contains some 180,000 clones, roughly 8.7% of which appear only once. CDR1 is SGDLS and CDR2 is YYNGEE in the germline V gene. Deletions cut 3 bases from V and 2 bases from J, with 6 bases between. The CDR3 runs 12 residues. Input material: PBMCs. The V call is TRBV9, the J call TRBJ2-7, with D unclear. This TCR was recovered from a woman in her 30s in good health and CMV-seropositive. The CDR3 loop reads CASSAHPYEQYF. The CDR3 DNA is TGTGCCAGCAGCGCCCATCCCTACGAGCAGTACTTC.